This TCR beta chain came from a study of OX40 agonist ivuxolimab in advanced cancers. Regarding the complete study: Ivuxolimab was an agonistic, fully human IgG2 monoclonal antibody directed against OX40 (CD134), a costimulatory receptor. Intravenous ivuxolimab was administered to patients every 2 weeks at six dose levels: 0.01, 0.1, 0.3, 1.5, 3 and 10 mg/kg. Among the 50 to 55 dose-escalation patients, 19 had hepatocellular carcinoma, approximately 15 melanoma, 9 renal cell carcinoma and 9 head and neck cancer. The dose-escalation cohort was 82.7% male with a mean age of about 65 years, ranging from roughly 20 to 80. Prior anti-PD-1, anti-PD-L1 or anti-CTLA-4 therapy was permitted, and checkpoint inhibitors had been received by around 39% of dose-escalation patients. Partial responses were achieved by three dose-escalation patients, of whom one had hepatocellular carcinoma and two had cutaneous melanoma. The point of sequencing TCRbeta in the periphery was to test whether ivuxolimab changed TCR sequence diversity and drove clonal T-cell expansion. The paper reports the monotherapy dose-escalation portion (N of about 47 patients) of the phase I ivuxolimab trial. Summary of the overall study and its limitations: At doses of 0.1 to 3.0 mg/kg, clonal expansion of both CD4+ and CD8+ T cells in blood was seen between baseline and week 6. Low levels of normalized T-cell clonal expansion were also seen in some nonresponding patients. In the 0.1-3.0 mg/kg groups, partial responders had among the lowest normalized peripheral clonal expansion, particularly in CD8+ T cells. On average, CD8+ T cells showed more expanded clones than CD4+ T cells after ivuxolimab. The antigen specificity of the clonally expanded peripheral T cells was not determined.

Patients with autoimmune disease history or receiving systemic immunosuppression were excluded from the trial. Peripheral blood for TCR sequencing was collected from all dose cohorts at baseline, on cycle 4 day 1, and on cycle 7 day 1. The samples were taken from a phase I, first-in-human, multicenter, open-label dose-escalation trial of ivuxolimab. Adults with locally advanced or metastatic melanoma, renal cell carcinoma, hepatocellular carcinoma or head and neck squamous cell carcinoma were enrolled in the trial. Before TCR sequencing, CD4+ and CD8+ T cells were separately sorted from peripheral blood. Between the V and J ends, shortened by 1 base and 0 bases respectively, the junction contains 19 bases. From a lookup of the germline V gene, CDR1 and CDR2 are SGHTA and FQGNSA. Its CDR3 holds 19 amino acids, cysteine through phenylalanine. The CDR3 DNA has 57 bases and is translated from base 1.

Genomic DNA was isolated from the sorted cells so that the TCRbeta CDR3 region could be sequenced. TCRbeta CDR3 regions were sequenced using the immunoSEQ Assay. Held by TCRdb, this immuneACCESS table contains in-frame sequences only and omits some clones. Under half of the omission traces to an unresolved V gene where checked; the cause of the rest is unknown. This sample lists 50,000 or so clones; roughly 93% were detected once. The ten largest clonotypes hold approximately 23% of the sample. In the case of this clone: Its antigen specificity is not known. It has no much larger one-base neighbor in the sample; base qualities were not kept.

The source is an adult with an advanced solid tumor such as melanoma, head and neck, liver or kidney cancer. The sequence joins TRBV7-2 to TRBJ2-1; the best D guess is TRBD2, with 6 bases matching. Sequenced here: CD4+ or CD8+ T cells sorted from blood, sampled in a trial of the OX40 agonist ivuxolimab. The nucleotides are TGTGCCAGCAGCTTAGTTCCCGAGGGACTCCCGAGCTCCTACAATGAGCAGTTCTTC. It translates to CASSLVPEGLPSSYNEQFF.